This T cell receptor beta chain was profiled in a study of OX40 agonist ivuxolimab in advanced cancers. Notes on the research overall: The costimulatory receptor OX40 (CD134) was targeted by ivuxolimab, a fully human IgG2 agonistic monoclonal antibody. Patients were allowed to have had prior anti-PD-1, anti-PD-L1 or anti-CTLA-4 therapy, and around two fifths of the dose-escalation patients had been treated with checkpoint inhibitors. Partial responses occurred in three dose-escalation patients, of whom one had hepatocellular carcinoma and two had cutaneous melanoma. The dose-escalation cohort was about 86% male with a mean age of about 58 years, ranging from roughly 20 to 80. Intravenous ivuxolimab was administered to patients every 2 weeks at six dose levels: 0.01, 0.1, 0.3, 1.5, 3 and 10 mg/kg. The point of sequencing TCRbeta in the periphery was to test whether ivuxolimab changed TCR sequence diversity and drove clonal T-cell expansion. The paper describes the monotherapy dose-escalation part (N ≈ 51 patients) of the phase I trial of ivuxolimab. Of the roughly 52 patients in dose escalation, some 20 had hepatocellular carcinoma, some 15 had melanoma, 9 had renal cell carcinoma and 9 had head and neck cancer.

A remark on this clone: This receptor's antigen is unknown. Per-base quality was not reported, and no clone a single base away is much larger than it.

Unmatched junction bases come to 14, with V trimmed by 0 bases and J by 12 bases. CDR1 and CDR2 are drawn from the germline V gene (reference sequence): SGHKS, YYEKEE. From cysteine to phenylalanine, the CDR3 is 16 amino acids long. The only DNA kept is the CDR3, 48 bases in frame from the first base. Patients with autoimmune disease history or receiving systemic immunosuppression were excluded from the trial. In every dose cohort, peripheral blood was drawn for TCR sequencing at baseline, cycle 4 day 1, and cycle 7 day 1. Samples came from an open-label, multicenter, first-in-human phase I dose-escalation trial of ivuxolimab. The trial enrolled adults with locally advanced or metastatic head and neck squamous cell, hepatocellular, melanoma or renal cell carcinoma. Before TCR sequencing, CD4+ T cells and CD8+ T cells from peripheral blood were sorted into separate populations. To sequence the TCRbeta CDR3 region, genomic DNA was isolated from the sorted cells. The immunoSEQ Assay was used to sequence the TCRbeta CDR3 regions. TCRdb mirrors the immuneACCESS table, restricted to in-frame sequences. Some clones are absent from its copies; in checked studies, under half trace to an unresolved V gene, and the reason for the others is unknown. This sample comprises about 46,000 clones, 70% to 90% of them detected only once. Of the sample, 12% falls within the top ten clones.

Here is what the overall study found, with its caveats: At doses from 0.1 to 3.0 mg/kg, clonal expansion was seen in both CD4+ and CD8+ blood T cells between baseline and week 6. On average, CD8+ T cells showed more expanded clones than CD4+ T cells after ivuxolimab. Which antigens the clonally expanded peripheral T cells were specific for was not determined. Low levels of normalized T-cell clonal expansion were also seen in some nonresponding patients. In the 0.1-3.0 mg/kg groups, partial responders were among the patients with the lowest normalized peripheral clonal expansion, particularly in CD8+ T cells.

The sequences come from CD4+ or CD8+ T cells sorted from blood, collected in a trial of the OX40 agonist ivuxolimab. This sequence was found in an adult with an advanced solid tumor such as melanoma, head and neck, liver or kidney cancer. Rearrangement joined TRBV5-5 to TRBJ1-4, with 7 bases matching TRBD1. The nucleotide sequence reads TGTGCCAGCAGCTTGGATCCCGGGACCTTTCAGGGGGAACTGTTTTTT. Its protein product is CASSLDPGTFQGELFF.